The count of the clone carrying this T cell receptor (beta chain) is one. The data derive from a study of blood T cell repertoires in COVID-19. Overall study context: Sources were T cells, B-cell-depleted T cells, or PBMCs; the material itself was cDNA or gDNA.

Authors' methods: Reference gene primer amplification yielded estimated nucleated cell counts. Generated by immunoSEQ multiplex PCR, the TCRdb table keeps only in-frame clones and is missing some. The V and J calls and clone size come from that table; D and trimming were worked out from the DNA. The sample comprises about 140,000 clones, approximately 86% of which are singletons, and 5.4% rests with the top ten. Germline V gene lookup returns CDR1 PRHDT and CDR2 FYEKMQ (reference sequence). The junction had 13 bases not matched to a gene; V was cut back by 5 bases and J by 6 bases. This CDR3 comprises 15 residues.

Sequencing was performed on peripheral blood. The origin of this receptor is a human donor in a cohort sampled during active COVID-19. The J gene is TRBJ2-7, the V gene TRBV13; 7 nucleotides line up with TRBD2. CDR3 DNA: TGTGCCAGCAGCACCGGGGTGGCGGGGGTTAGCGAGCAGTACTTC. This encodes CASSTGVAGVSEQYF.